Described below is a single T cell receptor beta chain sequence and its context. As yet, its antigen is unknown. The assay was immunoSEQ multiplex PCR, and TCRdb's table has in-frame clones only and misses some. The sample includes some 96,000 clones, about 88% of them seen just once. This record comes from a study of T cell responses to AZD1222 COVID-19 vaccine. Study-level results: White British ancestry dominated among donors, who included more females, and clonal diversity was possibly underestimated. Distributed over spike, vaccine-associated CD4 TCRs predominated at 160-218 and 743-854. Just five to seven people given AZD1222 tested seropositive at baseline.

The CDR3 is 13 residues long. Germline-derived CDR1 and CDR2 are ENHRY and SYGVKD. V shed 0 bases and J shed 1 base, with 3 bases lying between them. This TCR came from an adult in good health. This sample comprised peripheral blood, obtained on day 0 of AZD1222 vaccination. This chain joins TRBV10-3 and TRBJ1-1; unclear D gene. For the CDR3, the DNA is TGTGCCATCAGTGAGTCGGAGAACACTGAAGCTTTCTTT. This translates into CAISESENTEAFF.